Shown below are 25 T cell receptor beta chains from a single sample sequenced in a study of blood T cell repertoires in COVID-19. Clones were sequenced by immunoSEQ multiplex PCR, and TCRdb holds only the in-frame ones, with some missing. The top ten clones hold less than 45% of a sample with 140,000 to 150,000 clones, 80% to 90% of them seen once. The sample comprised peripheral blood. All receptors come from a middle-aged man who had recovered from COVID-19.

The V gene is TRBV6-5, the J gene TRBJ1-2, with 9 bases lining up with TRBD1. The CDR3 spans 14 residues. Germline V gene sequence: CDR1 MNHEY, CDR2 SVGAGI. V dropped 3 bases and J dropped 4; count of bases not matched to a gene: 3. The CDR3 DNA reads as TGTGCCAGCAGTTATATGGGACAGGGCTATGGCTACACCTTC. Its protein product is CASSYMGQGYGYTF.

With regard to this clone: The germline gene is not matched at one end of the junction; a read error may be the cause. The chain recombines TRBV7-9 with TRBJ2-5; possible D gene TRBD2, 5 bases. Germline loops: CDR1 SEHNR, CDR2 FQNEAQ (reference sequence). The CDR3 sequence is 16 residues long. The CDR3, as DNA: TGTGCCAGCAGCCCCCGCCTAGCCGTAGGGCAAGCGACCCAGTACTTC. Amino acids: CASSPRLAVGQATQYF.

This sequence joins TRBV12-3 or TRBV12-4 and TRBJ1-2; perhaps TRBD1 as D (5 bases). Trimming removed 3 bases from V and 6 bases from J, with 11 bases in between. The CDR3 is 13 residues long. CDR3 sequence (DNA): TGTGCCAGCAGTTTGGCGGGACGGGATGGCTACACCTTC. This codes for CASSLAGRDGYTF.

The V and J genes are TRBV3-1 (or the pseudogene TRBV3-2) and TRBJ2-2, with 11 bases identical to TRBD2. Germline CDR1 reads LGHDT; CDR2 reads YNNKEL (reference sequence). The V and J ends lost 0 bases and 4 bases, in that order; junction bases with no gene match: 7. This CDR3 is 18 amino acids long. The CDR3: CASSQDLQGLAATGELFF. The CDR3 nucleotides read TGTGCCAGCAGCCAAGATCTTCAGGGACTAGCGGCCACCGGGGAGCTGTTTTTT.

This clone was detected once. This chain connects TRBV28 to TRBJ2-7; TRBD2 might be the D (6 bases). CDR1 MDHEN and CDR2 SYDVKM come from the germline V gene. The CDR3 consists of 12 residues. Trimming took 7 bases from V and 6 from J, leaving 13 bases between them. The CDR3 nucleotides are TGTGCCAGCAACGAGAGAGCGGGCGAGCAGTACTTC. Its protein is CASNERAGEQYF.

This rearrangement joins TRBV7-2 to TRBJ2-2; 12 bases align to TRBD2. Germline loops: CDR1 SGHTA, CDR2 FQGNSA. The CDR3 length is 19 residues. V dropped 0 bases and J dropped 7; count of bases not matched to a gene: 12. This chain's CDR3 is CASSLATRLAGAINGELFF. The CDR3 nucleotides are TGTGCCAGCAGCTTAGCTACCCGACTAGCGGGGGCCATAAACGGGGAGCTGTTTTTT.

The J gene is TRBJ2-3, the V gene TRBV10-2, with D maybe TRBD2 (7 bases). In germline, CDR1 is WSHSY, CDR2 SAAADI. The germline V and J ends were trimmed by 3 bases and 1 base, with 17 bases remaining between them. The CDR3 runs 17 residues. For the CDR3, the DNA is TGCGCCAGCAGTGAATTACGTGGGAGGGGGGGCACAGATACGCAGTATTTT. Translated, it gives CASSELRGRGGTDTQYF.

This CDR3 is CASSIGGITGELFF. In DNA form, the CDR3 reads TGTGCCAGTAGTATAGGCGGCATAACCGGGGAGCTGTTTTTT. This chain links TRBV19 with TRBJ2-2; D is ambiguous. The CDR3 length is 14 residues. The V and J ends lost 1 base and 5 bases respectively, with 8 bases between them. Germline assignment: CDR1 LNHDA and CDR2 SQIVND (reference sequence).

This clone was seen a single time. The gene calls are TRBV6-5 and TRBJ1-2; no definite D call. CDR1 is MNHEY and CDR2 is SVGAGI in the germline V gene. The CDR3 runs 13 residues. With 6 bases removed from V and 3 bases from J, the gap between germline ends came to 11 bases. Here the CDR3 DNA reads TGTGCCAGCAGGTCCCCGGGTGACTATGGCTACACCTTC. Amino acids: CASRSPGDYGYTF.

This clone has just one count. The gene calls are TRBV5-6 and TRBJ2-7, with D perhaps matching TRBD1 (6 bases). The germline V gene encodes CDR1 SGHDT and CDR2 YYEEEE. CDR3 length equals 13 residues. Deletions cut 4 bases from V and 2 bases from J, with 10 bases between. The chain's CDR3 is CASSPGQPYEQYF. In DNA form, the CDR3 reads TGTGCCAGCAGCCCCGGACAGCCCTACGAGCAGTACTTC.

The CDR3, as DNA: TGTGCCAGCAGCTGGGGACAGCCCGGCGAGCAGTACTTC. Translating it yields CASSWGQPGEQYF. The rearrangement uses TRBV7-9 and TRBJ2-7, with 7 bases fitting TRBD1. Germline lookup yields CDR1 SEHNR and CDR2 FQNEAQ (reference sequence). The J segment lost 6 bases and the V segment lost 4 bases, leaving 6 bases of the junction unmatched. The CDR3 consists of 13 residues.

A word on this clone: A read error may account for a junction end that differs from germline. V usage is TRBV12-3 or TRBV12-4 and J usage is TRBJ1-5, with 7 bases matching TRBD1. The CDR3 extends over 12 amino acids. The CDR3 loop reads CASSLAGRGQIF. The CDR3, as DNA: TGTGCCAGCAGTTTAGCGGGGCGGGGACAGATTTTT.

This clone appeared a few times. The CDR3 DNA follows: TGCGCCAGCAGCCAAGAGGCAGGGGAAAGTAATTCACCCCTCCACTTT. This translates into CASSQEAGESNSPLHF. The chain joins TRBV4-3 to TRBJ1-6; a weak D match, TRBD1 (6 bases). CDR3 length: 16 amino acids. The germline gives CDR1 LGHNA, CDR2 YSLEER. The ends were cut back, 0 bases at V and 6 bases at J, with 12 bases in the middle.

The gene calls are TRBV3-1 (or the pseudogene TRBV3-2) and TRBJ1-4; possibly TRBD1 for D (5 bases). Looked up from germline, CDR1 is LGHDT and CDR2 is YNNKEL (reference sequence). This CDR3 has 15 amino acids. The V and J ends lost 6 bases and 4 bases respectively, with 15 bases between them. CDR3 sequence: CASSSAPGFNEKLFF. In nucleotides, the CDR3 is TGTGCCAGCAGTTCAGCCCCAGGGTTTAATGAAAAACTGTTTTTT.

The chain links TRBV11-2 to TRBJ1-2; D uncertain. CDR1 and CDR2 (germline): SGHAT, FQNNGV. The germline V and J ends were trimmed by 4 bases and 0 bases, with 12 bases remaining between them. CDR3 length: 15 amino acids. CDR3 DNA: TGTGCCAGCAGCTCCGTAAGAAGCCCTAACTATGGCTACACCTTC. Its protein is CASSSVRSPNYGYTF.

This chain connects TRBV3-1 (or the pseudogene TRBV3-2) to TRBJ1-5, with D uncertain. The CDR3 runs to 12 residues. Germline lookup yields CDR1 LGHDT and CDR2 YNNKEL (reference sequence). V lost 4 bases and J lost 5, with 6 bases in between. The CDR3 bases are TGTGCCAGCAGCCGGCAGGATCAGCCCCAGCATTTT. It encodes CASSRQDQPQHF.

V usage is TRBV5-1 and J usage is TRBJ2-3, with TRBD2 matching 11 bases. Unmatched junction bases numbered 6, after V lost 4 bases and J lost 2 bases. The length of the CDR3 is 16 residues. The germline V gene encodes CDR1 SGHRS and CDR2 YFSETQ. The CDR3 loop is CASSRGTSGSTDTQYF. The CDR3 coding sequence is TGCGCCAGCAGCCGAGGGACTAGCGGTTCCACAGATACGCAGTATTTT.

The gene calls are TRBV3-1 (or the pseudogene TRBV3-2) and TRBJ2-1; no reliable D call. The CDR3 has 12 amino acids. The ends were cut back, 2 bases at V and 4 bases at J, with 3 bases in the middle. Per germline, CDR1 LGHDT and CDR2 YNNKEL (reference sequence). The CDR3 loop reads CASSQRYNEQFF. The CDR3 region has the DNA TGTGCCAGCAGCCAACGTTACAATGAGCAGTTCTTC.

This chain connects TRBV5-1 to TRBJ2-1, with D unclear. Germline-derived CDR1 and CDR2 are SGHRS and YFSETQ. V gave up 0 bases and J gave up 5 bases, with 9 bases separating them. This CDR3 region has 14 residues. CDR3 loop: CASSLGWADNEQFF. CDR3 bases: TGCGCCAGCAGCTTGGGTTGGGCAGACAATGAGCAGTTCTTC.

This chain connects TRBV29-1 to TRBJ2-5; perhaps TRBD1 as D (5 bases). The CDR3 is 12 residues long. V lost 4 bases, J lost 7 bases, and 13 bases lay in between. The V gene's germline CDR1 is SQVTM and CDR2 ANQGSEA. CDR3 region: CSVGGGRVTQYF. In nucleotides, the CDR3 is TGCAGCGTTGGGGGCGGCAGGGTGACCCAGTACTTC.

The gene calls are TRBV21-1 and TRBJ1-5; the table's D call of TRBD1 was not tested on the DNA. TRBV21-1 is listed as a pseudogene. CDR3 length: 14 amino acids. Written as DNA, the CDR3 is TGTGCCAGCAGCAAACAGATTAGCAATCAGCCCCAGCATTTT. This codes for CASSKQISNQPQHF.

This clone has only one observation. The J gene is TRBJ2-5, the V gene TRBV9; possibly TRBD1 for D (6 bases). Trimming took off 0 bases at V and 5 bases at J, with 14 bases between the two ends. Germline-derived CDR1 and CDR2 are SGDLS and YYNGEE. The CDR3 totals 15 residues. The DNA for the CDR3 is TGTGCCAGCAGCGTAGGTGGGGGCCGTTCGGAGACCCAGTACTTC. Protein sequence: CASSVGGGRSETQYF.

This chain connects TRBV19 to TRBJ2-7; 9 bases line up with TRBD1. After removal of 5 bases from V and 3 bases from J, the junction contained 5 bases not matched to a gene. Looked up from germline, CDR1 is LNHDA and CDR2 is SQIVND (reference sequence). This CDR3 contains 14 residues. In nucleotides, the CDR3 is TGTGCCAGTAGTCCTCGACAGGGGGGCTACGAGCAGTACTTC. Translation gives CASSPRQGGYEQYF.

This clone was detected only a few times. The gene calls are TRBV19 and TRBJ2-3; 12 bases fit TRBD2. The CDR3 has 18 residues. V was pared by 4 bases and J by 0 bases, with 8 bases of the junction left unmatched. CDR1 is LNHDA and CDR2 is SQIVND in the germline V gene (reference sequence). The CDR3 protein is CASSRTSGAGSSTDTQYF. The CDR3 nucleotides read TGTGCCAGTAGTAGGACTAGCGGGGCGGGTTCTAGCACAGATACGCAGTATTTT.

In this sample, this clone turned up once. V and J are TRBV5-4 and TRBJ2-2, with 8 positions matching TRBD1. The CDR3 is 15 residues long. Germline values: CDR1 SGHNT, CDR2 YYREEE (reference sequence). Trimming took 4 bases from V and 1 from J; bases not matched to a gene: 3. CDR3 sequence reads: CASSAGTGNTGELFF. CDR3 bases: TGTGCCAGCAGCGCAGGGACAGGGAACACCGGGGAGCTGTTTTTT.